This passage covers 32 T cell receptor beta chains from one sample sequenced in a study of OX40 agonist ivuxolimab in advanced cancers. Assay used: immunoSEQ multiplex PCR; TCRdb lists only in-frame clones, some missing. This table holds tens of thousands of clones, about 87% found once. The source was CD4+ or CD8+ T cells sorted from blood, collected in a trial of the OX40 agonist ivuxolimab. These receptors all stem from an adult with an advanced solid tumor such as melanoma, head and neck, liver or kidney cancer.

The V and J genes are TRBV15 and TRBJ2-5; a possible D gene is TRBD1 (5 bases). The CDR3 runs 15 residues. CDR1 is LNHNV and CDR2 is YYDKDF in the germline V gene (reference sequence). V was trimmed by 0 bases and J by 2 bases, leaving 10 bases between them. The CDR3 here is CATSRDYTGQETQYF. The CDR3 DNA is TGTGCCACCAGCAGAGATTACACAGGTCAAGAGACCCAGTACTTC.

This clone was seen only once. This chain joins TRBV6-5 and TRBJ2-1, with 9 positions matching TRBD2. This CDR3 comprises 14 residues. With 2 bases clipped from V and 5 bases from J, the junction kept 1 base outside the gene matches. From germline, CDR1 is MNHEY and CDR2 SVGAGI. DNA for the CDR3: TGTGCCAGCAGTTACAGCGGGAGGAACAATGAGCAGTTCTTC. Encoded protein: CASSYSGRNNEQFF.

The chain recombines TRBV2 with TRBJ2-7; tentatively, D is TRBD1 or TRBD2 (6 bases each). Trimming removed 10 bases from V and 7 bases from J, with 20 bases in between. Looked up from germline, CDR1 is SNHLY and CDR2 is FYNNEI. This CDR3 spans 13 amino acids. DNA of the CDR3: TGTGCCACCAACACCCGGGGGACAAGTGAGCAGTACTTC. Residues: CATNTRGTSEQYF.

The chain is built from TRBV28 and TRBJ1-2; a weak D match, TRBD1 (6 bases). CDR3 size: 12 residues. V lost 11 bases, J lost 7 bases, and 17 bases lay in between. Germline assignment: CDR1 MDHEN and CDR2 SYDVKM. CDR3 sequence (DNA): TGTGCCGCATTTTGGGACATCAGTGGCTACACCTTC. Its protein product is CAAFWDISGYTF.

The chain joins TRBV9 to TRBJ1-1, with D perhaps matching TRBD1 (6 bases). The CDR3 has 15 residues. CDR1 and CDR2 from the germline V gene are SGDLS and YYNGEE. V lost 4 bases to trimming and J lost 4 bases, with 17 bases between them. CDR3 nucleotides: TGTGCCAGCAGCTTTCTAACAGGGCAAGGCACTGAAGCTTTCTTT. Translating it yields CASSFLTGQGTEAFF.

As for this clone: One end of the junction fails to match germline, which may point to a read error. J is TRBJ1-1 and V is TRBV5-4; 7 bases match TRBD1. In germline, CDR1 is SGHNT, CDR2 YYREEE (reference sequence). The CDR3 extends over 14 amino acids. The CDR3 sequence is CASSSQGLKTEAFF. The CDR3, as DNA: TGTGCCAGCAGCTCACAGGGGTTGAAAACTGAAGCTTTCTTT.

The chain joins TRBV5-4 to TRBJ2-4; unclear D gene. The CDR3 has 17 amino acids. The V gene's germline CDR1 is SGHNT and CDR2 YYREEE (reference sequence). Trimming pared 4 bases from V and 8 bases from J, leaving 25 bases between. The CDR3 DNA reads TGTGCCAGCAGCCCCCCCCACGTAACTGGGCAGGTAGACATTCAGTACTTC. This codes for CASSPPHVTGQVDIQYF. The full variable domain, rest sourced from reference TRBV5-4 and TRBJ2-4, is ETGVTQSPTHLIKTRGQQVTLRCSSQSGHNTVSWYQQALGQGPQFIFQYYREEENGRGNFPPRFSGLQFPNYSSELNVNALELDDSALYLCASSPPHVTGQVDIQYFGAGTRLSVL.

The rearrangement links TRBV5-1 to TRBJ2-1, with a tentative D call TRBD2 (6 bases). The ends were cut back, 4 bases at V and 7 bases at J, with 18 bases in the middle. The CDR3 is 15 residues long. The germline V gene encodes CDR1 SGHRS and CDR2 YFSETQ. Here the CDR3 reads CASSRTGEYRNEQFF. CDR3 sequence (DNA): TGCGCCAGCAGCAGGACGGGGGAATATCGGAATGAGCAGTTCTTC.

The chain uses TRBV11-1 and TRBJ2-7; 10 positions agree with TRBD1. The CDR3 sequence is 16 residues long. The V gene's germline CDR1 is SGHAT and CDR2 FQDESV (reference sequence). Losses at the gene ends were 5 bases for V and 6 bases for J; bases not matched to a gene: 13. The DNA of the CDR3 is TGTGCCAGCAGCCTCCCCCCACGGGACAGGGGACGCGAGCAGTACTTC. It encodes CASSLPPRDRGREQYF.

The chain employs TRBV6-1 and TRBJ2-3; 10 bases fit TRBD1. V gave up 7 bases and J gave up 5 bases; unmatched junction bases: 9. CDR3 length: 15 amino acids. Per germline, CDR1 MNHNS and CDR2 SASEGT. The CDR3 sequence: CASTLDRGRVDTQYF. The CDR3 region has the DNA TGTGCCAGCACACTAGACAGGGGGCGAGTAGATACGCAGTATTTT.

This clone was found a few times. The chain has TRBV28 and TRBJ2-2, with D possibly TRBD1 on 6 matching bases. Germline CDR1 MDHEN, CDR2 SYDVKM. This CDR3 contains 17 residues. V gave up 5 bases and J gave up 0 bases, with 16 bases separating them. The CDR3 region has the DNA TGTGCCAGCAGTCGCACTGTGGACAGCGCGAACACCGGGGAGCTGTTTTTT. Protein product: CASSRTVDSANTGELFF.

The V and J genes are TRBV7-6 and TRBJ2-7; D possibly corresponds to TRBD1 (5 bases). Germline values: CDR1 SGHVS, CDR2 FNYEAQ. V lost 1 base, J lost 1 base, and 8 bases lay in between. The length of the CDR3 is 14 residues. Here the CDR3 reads CASSLGRQSYEQYF. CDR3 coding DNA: TGTGCCAGCAGCTTAGGTCGACAGTCCTACGAGCAGTACTTC. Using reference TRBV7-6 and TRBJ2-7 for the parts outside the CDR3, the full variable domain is GAGVSQSPRYKVTKRGQDVALRCDPISGHVSLYWYRQALGQGPEFLTYFNYEAQQDKSGLPNDRFSAERPEGSISTLTIQRTEQRDSAMYRCASSLGRQSYEQYFGPGTRLTVT.

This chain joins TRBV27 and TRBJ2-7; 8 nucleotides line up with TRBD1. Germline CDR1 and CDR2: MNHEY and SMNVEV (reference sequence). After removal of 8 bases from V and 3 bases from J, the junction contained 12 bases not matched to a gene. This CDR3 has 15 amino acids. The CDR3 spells CASHARGPLVYEQYF. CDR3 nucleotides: TGTGCCAGCCATGCCAGGGGGCCACTAGTCTACGAGCAGTACTTC.

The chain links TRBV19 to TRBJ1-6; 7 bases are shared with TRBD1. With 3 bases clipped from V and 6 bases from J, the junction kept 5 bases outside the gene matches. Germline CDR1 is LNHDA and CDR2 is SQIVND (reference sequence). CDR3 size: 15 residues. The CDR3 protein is CASSMGTEINSPLHF. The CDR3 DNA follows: TGTGCCAGTAGTATGGGGACAGAGATTAATTCACCCCTCCACTTT. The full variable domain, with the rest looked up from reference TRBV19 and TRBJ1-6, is DGGITQSPKYLFRKEGQNVTLSCEQNLNHDAMYWYRQDPGQGLRLIYYSQIVNDFQKGDIAEGYSVSREKKESFPLTVTSAQKNPTAFYLCASSMGTEINSPLHFGNGTRLTVT.

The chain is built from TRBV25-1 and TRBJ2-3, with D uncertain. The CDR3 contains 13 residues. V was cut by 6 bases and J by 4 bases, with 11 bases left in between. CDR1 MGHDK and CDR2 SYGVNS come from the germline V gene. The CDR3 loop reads CASRDPWADTQYF. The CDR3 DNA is TGTGCCAGCAGAGACCCCTGGGCAGATACGCAGTATTTT. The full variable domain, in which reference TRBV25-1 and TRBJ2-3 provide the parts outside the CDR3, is EADIYQTPRYLVIGTGKKITLECSQTMGHDKMYWYQQDPGMELHLIHYSYGVNSTEKGDLSSESTVSRIRTEHFPLTLESARPSHTSQYLCASRDPWADTQYFGPGTRLTVL.

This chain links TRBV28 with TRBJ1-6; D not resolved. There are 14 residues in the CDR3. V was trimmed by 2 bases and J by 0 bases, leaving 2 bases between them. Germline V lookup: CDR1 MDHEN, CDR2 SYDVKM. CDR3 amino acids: CASSLSSYNSPLHF. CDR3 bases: TGTGCCAGCAGTTTAAGCTCCTATAATTCACCCCTCCACTTT.

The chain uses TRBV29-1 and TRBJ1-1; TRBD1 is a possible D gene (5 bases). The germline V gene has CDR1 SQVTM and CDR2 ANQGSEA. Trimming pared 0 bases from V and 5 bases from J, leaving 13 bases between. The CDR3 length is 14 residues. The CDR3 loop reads CSVEDGTWGTEAFF. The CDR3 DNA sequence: TGCAGCGTTGAAGACGGGACCTGGGGGACTGAAGCTTTCTTT.

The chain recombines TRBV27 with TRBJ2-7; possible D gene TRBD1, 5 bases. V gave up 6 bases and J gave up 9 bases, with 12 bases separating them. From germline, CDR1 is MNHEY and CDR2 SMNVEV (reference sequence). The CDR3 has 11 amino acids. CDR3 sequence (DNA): TGTGCCAGCAGGGGGCCCGCCGGGCAGTACTTC. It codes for CASRGPAGQYF.

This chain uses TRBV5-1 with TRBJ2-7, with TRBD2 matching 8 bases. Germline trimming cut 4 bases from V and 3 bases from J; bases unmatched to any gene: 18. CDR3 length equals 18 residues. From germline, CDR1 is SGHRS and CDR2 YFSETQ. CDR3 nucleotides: TGCGCCAGCAGCCCCGTAGCGGGACCGAGGGGTTCAAACTACGAGCAGTACTTC. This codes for CASSPVAGPRGSNYEQYF. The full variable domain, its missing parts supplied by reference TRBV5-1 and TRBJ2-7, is KAGVTQTPRYLIKTRGQQVTLSCSPISGHRSVSWYQQTPGQGLQFLFEYFSETQRNKGNFPGRFSGRQFSNSRSEMNVSTLELGDSALYLCASSPVAGPRGSNYEQYFGPGTRLTVT.

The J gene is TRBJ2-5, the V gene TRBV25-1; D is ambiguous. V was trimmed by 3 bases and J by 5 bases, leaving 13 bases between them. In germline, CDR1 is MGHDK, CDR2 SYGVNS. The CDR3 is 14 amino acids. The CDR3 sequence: CASSDPTLRETQYF. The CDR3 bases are TGTGCCAGCAGTGACCCCACCCTCCGGGAGACCCAGTACTTC.

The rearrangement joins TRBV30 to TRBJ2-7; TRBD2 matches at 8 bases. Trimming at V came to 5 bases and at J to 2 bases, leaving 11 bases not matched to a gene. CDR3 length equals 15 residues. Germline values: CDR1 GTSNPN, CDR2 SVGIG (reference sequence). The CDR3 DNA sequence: TGTGCCTGGCTCCCTGCACTAGCGGAGGCCTACGAGCAGTACTTC. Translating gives CAWLPALAEAYEQYF.

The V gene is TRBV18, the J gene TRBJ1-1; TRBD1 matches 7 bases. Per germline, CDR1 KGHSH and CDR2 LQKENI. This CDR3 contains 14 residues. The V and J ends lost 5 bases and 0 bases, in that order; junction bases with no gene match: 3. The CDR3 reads CASSLQGLNTEAFF. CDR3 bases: TGTGCCAGCTCATTACAGGGGTTGAACACTGAAGCTTTCTTT.

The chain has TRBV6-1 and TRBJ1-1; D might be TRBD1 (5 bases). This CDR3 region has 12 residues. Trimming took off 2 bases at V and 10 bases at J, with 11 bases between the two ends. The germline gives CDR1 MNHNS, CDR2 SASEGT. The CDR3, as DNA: TGTGCCAGCAGTGAACAGGGACGGGGAGCTTTCTTT. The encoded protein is CASSEQGRGAFF.

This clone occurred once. The CDR3 DNA is TGTGCCCTGGGGACAGGGGGCTCTGAAGCTTTCTTT. Amino acids: CALGTGGSEAFF. V gene TRBV19 combines with J gene TRBJ1-1, with 12 bases that match TRBD1. CDR1 LNHDA and CDR2 SQIVND come from the germline V gene (reference sequence). There are 12 residues in the CDR3. J lost 6 bases, V lost 11 bases, and 4 bases had no gene match.

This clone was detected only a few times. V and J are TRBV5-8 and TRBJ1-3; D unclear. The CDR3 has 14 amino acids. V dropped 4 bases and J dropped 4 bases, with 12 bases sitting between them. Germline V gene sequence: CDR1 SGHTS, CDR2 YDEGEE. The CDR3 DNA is TGTGCCAGCAGCCTGGGTGAGATCGGAAACACCATATATTTT. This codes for CASSLGEIGNTIYF. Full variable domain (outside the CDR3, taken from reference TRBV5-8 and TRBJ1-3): EAGVTQSPTHLIKTRGQQATLRCSPISGHTSVYWYQQALGLGLQFLLWYDEGEERNRGNFPPRFSGRQFPNYSSELNVNALELEDSALYLCASSLGEIGNTIYFGEGSWLTVV.

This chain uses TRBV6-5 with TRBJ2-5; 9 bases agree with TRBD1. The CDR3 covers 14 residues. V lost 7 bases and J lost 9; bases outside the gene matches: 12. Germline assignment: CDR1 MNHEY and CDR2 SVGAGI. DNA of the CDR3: TGTGCCAGCACCAGAGCCGGGACAGGGTATCCCCAGTACTTC. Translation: CASTRAGTGYPQYF.

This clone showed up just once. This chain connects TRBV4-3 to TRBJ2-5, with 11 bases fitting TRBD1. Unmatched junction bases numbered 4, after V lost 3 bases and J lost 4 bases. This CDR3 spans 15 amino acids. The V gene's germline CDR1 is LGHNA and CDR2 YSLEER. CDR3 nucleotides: TGCGCCAGCAGCCAGTCGGGACAGGGGGGAGAGACCCAGTACTTC. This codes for CASSQSGQGGETQYF.

CDR3: CASSLTTEAFF. CDR3 nucleotides: TGTGCCAGCAGTTTGACCACTGAAGCTTTCTTT. The genes are TRBV28 and TRBJ1-1; D gene uncertain. V lost 3 bases to trimming and J lost 4 bases, with 3 bases between them. The CDR3 runs 11 residues. Germline lookup yields CDR1 MDHEN and CDR2 SYDVKM.

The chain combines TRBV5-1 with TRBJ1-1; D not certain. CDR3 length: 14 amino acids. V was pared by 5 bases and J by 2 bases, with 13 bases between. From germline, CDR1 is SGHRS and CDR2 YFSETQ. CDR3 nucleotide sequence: TGCGCCAGCAGGTACGCGTTGGCTAACACTGAAGCTTTCTTT. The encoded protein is CASRYALANTEAFF.

CDR3 residues: CASSLLGGDEQYF. The CDR3 region has the DNA TGTGCCAGCAGTTTATTAGGAGGGGACGAGCAGTACTTC. The chain couples TRBV28 to TRBJ2-7; weak D call: TRBD2 (6 bases). This CDR3 has 13 residues. Germline lookup yields CDR1 MDHEN and CDR2 SYDVKM. V was shortened by 1 base and J by 5 bases, with 9 bases between the two germline ends. The variable domain in full, with the rest retrieved from reference TRBV28 and TRBJ2-7, is DVKVTQSSRYLVKRTGEKVFLECVQDMDHENMFWYRQDPGLGLRLIYFSYDVKMKEKGDIPEGYSVSREKKERFSLILESASTNQTSMYLCASSLLGGDEQYFGPGTRLTVT.

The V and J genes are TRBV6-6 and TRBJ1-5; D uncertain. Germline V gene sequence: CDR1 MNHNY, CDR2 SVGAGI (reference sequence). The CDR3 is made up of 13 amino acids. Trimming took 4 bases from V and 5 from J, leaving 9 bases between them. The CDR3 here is CASSLLSDQPQHF. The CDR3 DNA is TGTGCCAGCAGTTTACTTTCGGATCAGCCCCAGCATTTT.

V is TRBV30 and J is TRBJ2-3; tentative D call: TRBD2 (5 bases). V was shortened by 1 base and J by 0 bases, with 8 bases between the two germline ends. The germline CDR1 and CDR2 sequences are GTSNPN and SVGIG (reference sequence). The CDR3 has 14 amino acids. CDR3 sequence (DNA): TGTGCCTGGAGTGGAGGCGGGAGCACAGATACGCAGTATTTT. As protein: CAWSGGGSTDTQYF.